These T cell receptor beta chains were read from a single sample in a study of a mutant IDH1 vaccine in newly diagnosed glioma. Antigens for these TCRs are unknown. Assay: immunoSEQ multiplex PCR; the TCRdb copy retains only in-frame clones and omits some. Counted here are roughly 30,000 clones, about 80% occurring once; the ten biggest clones make up around 29%. The source was PBMCs, collected from a glioma patient whose treatment included an IDH1 peptide vaccine. These receptor sequences come from a man aged 30-40 years with glioma. Each CDR3 is given with its conserved first and last residue. The D gene is left open where the match is weak. Clone sizes are given selectively: once, few, many, or a class where the clone is expanded.

j_gene | abundance | v_gene | len | d_gene | CDR3nt | CDR3aa
TRBJ1-1 | once | TRBV5-1 | 13 | TRBD1 | TGCGCCAGCAGCGGCGGGACAGTTCATGAAGCTTTCTTT | CASSGGTVHEAFF
TRBJ2-1 | . | TRBV10-3 | 16 | . | TGTGCCATCAGCCCCGAGCCCCGGGTCTCCTACAATGAGCAGTTCTTC | CAISPEPRVSYNEQFF
TRBJ1-2 | . | TRBV19 | 13 | TRBD1 | TGTGCCAGTAGGCCGGACAGGGTGGTTGGCTACACCTTC | CASRPDRVVGYTF
TRBJ2-7 | . | TRBV4-1 | 14 | . | TGCGCCAGCAGCCAACGGGACGCAGCCTACGAGCAGTACTTC | CASSQRDAAYEQYF
TRBJ2-3 | . | TRBV5-4 | 16 | TRBD2 | TGTGCCAGCAGCTTGGAAGCTAGCGGGGGGGCAGATACGCAGTATTTT | CASSLEASGGADTQYF
TRBJ1-1 | once | TRBV15 | 16 | TRBD1 | TGTGCCACCAGCAGGGACAGGGGACTGGTGGACACTGAAGCTTTCTTT | CATSRDRGLVDTEAFF
TRBJ1-2 | . | TRBV5-1 | 16 | TRBD1 | TGCGCCAGCAGCCCGGGGGACAGGGGGCGTAACTATGGCTACACCTTC | CASSPGDRGRNYGYTF
TRBJ1-2 | . | TRBV5-6 | 13 | . | TGTGCCAGCAGCTTCGACATTCTTTCCGGCTACACCTTC | CASSFDILSGYTF
TRBJ2-7 | once | TRBV6-1 | 15 | . | TGTGCCAGCACCCCGAGGAAGGACAGATCCTACGAGCAGTACTTC | CASTPRKDRSYEQYF
TRBJ1-4 | . | TRBV30 | 14 | . | TGTGCCTGGAGTCCACACGGGGGCGGTGAAAAACTGTTTTTT | CAWSPHGGGEKLFF
TRBJ2-3 | . | TRBV2 | 15 | . | TGTGCCAGCAGTGAACTGAGGGAAAGCACAGATACGCAGTATTTT | CASSELRESTDTQYF
TRBJ1-1 | . | TRBV10-2 | 14 | . | TGCGCCAGCAGTGCTGCAGACAAGAACACTGAAGCTTTCTTT | CASSAADKNTEAFF
TRBJ1-4 | . | TRBV5-1 | 18 | TRBD1 | TGCGCCAGCAGCCGCGGCCGGGACAGGGCTGCAACTAATGAAAAACTGTTTTTT | CASSRGRDRAATNEKLFF
TRBJ2-5 | . | TRBV5-1 | 17 | TRBD1 | TGCGCCAGCAGCTTGGGGACAGGGGGCGAACACCAAGAGACCCAGTACTTC | CASSLGTGGEHQETQYF
TRBJ1-2 | . | TRBV25-1 | 12 | . | TGTGCCAGCAGTGAAGGGGGCGGTGGCTACACCTTC | CASSEGGGGYTF
TRBJ1-3 | . | TRBV4-1 | 17 | . | TGCGCCAGCAGCCAAGATGAACAGGGCAGGTCTGGAAACACCATATATTTT | CASSQDEQGRSGNTIYF
TRBJ2-1 | few | TRBV28 | 15 | TRBD2 | TGTGCCAGCAGTTCCCCCTCGGGAGGTCACGATGAGCAGTTCTTC | CASSSPSGGHDEQFF
TRBJ1-5 | . | TRBV7-9 | 14 | . | TGTGCCAGCAGCCACAGGGACAGCAATCAGCCCCAGCATTTT | CASSHRDSNQPQHF
TRBJ2-7 | . | TRBV5-1 | 13 | . | TGCGCCAGCAGCAGTAAAACAGGGAACGAGCAGTACTTC | CASSSKTGNEQYF
TRBJ2-3 | . | TRBV4-1 | 15 | TRBD2 | TGCGCCAGCAGCCAAGATAAATTGGGAGCGGGAGAGCAGTATTTT | CASSQDKLGAGEQYF
TRBJ1-3 | . | TRBV11-2 | 15 | TRBD1 | TGTGCCAGCAGCCAAGGGGGCGTCATTGGAAACACCATATATTTT | CASSQGGVIGNTIYF
TRBJ1-1 | . | TRBV19 | 15 | TRBD1 | TGTGCCAGTAGTGTTTTGGGACAGGGGAACACTGAAGCTTTCTTT | CASSVLGQGNTEAFF
TRBJ1-1 | . | TRBV28 | 14 | . | TGTGCCAGCAGTTTAGGGCCCCTGAACACTGAAGCTTTCTTT | CASSLGPLNTEAFF
TRBJ2-7 | . | TRBV5-1 | 13 | . | TGCGCCAGCAGCTTGGAACTAACCTACGAGCAGTACTTC | CASSLELTYEQYF
TRBJ2-3 | . | TRBV5-1 | 14 | . | TGCGTCAGCAGGGGGGAAGCCAGCACAGATACGCAGTATTTT | CVSRGEASTDTQYF
TRBJ1-5 | medium-sized | TRBV10-1 | 15 | . | TGCGCCAGCAGTCGATTCGGCCCCAGGGAACAGCCCCAGCATTTT | CASSRFGPREQPQHF
TRBJ2-3 | . | TRBV5-4 | 15 | TRBD1 | TGTGCCAGCAGCCAGGACAGGGCTAGCACAGATACGCAGTATTTT | CASSQDRASTDTQYF
TRBJ1-1 | . | TRBV28 | 15 | . | TGTGCCAGCAGCCACGCCTCGGGTGGGGACACTGAAGCTTTCTTT | CASSHASGGDTEAFF
TRBJ1-1 | . | TRBV9 | 15 | TRBD1 | TGTGCCAGCAGCGTCGGAGGGGGCCCAACTAATCAAGCTTTCTTT | CASSVGGGPTNQAFF
TRBJ2-5 | few | TRBV5-1 | 13 | . | TGCGCCAGCAGCCGGGACTTCCAAGAGACCCAGTACTTC | CASSRDFQETQYF
TRBJ1-3 | . | TRBV4-1 | 16 | TRBD1 | TGCGCCAGCAGCCAGCCCGGGACAGGGGATTTGGACACCATATATTTT | CASSQPGTGDLDTIYF